The 9 T cell receptor beta chains in this list originate from one sample, sequenced in a study of T cell changes during pregnancy in multiple sclerosis. Assay: immunoSEQ multiplex PCR; the TCRdb copy retains only in-frame clones and omits some. This table has about 76,000 clones, 90% to 95% appearing once. This sample comprised peripheral blood, obtained in the second trimester of pregnancy. The receptors stem from a female donor with multiple sclerosis, enrolled in a pregnancy study.

The J gene is TRBJ1-5, the V gene TRBV19; D call uncertain. Germline CDR1 and CDR2: LNHDA and SQIVND (reference sequence). Trimming removed 10 bases from V and 5 bases from J, with 6 bases in between. The CDR3 is made up of 10 amino acids. CDR3 in amino acids: CAIVDQPQHF. The DNA for the CDR3 is TGTGCCATAGTGGATCAGCCCCAGCATTTT.

This clone was recorded only once. The rearrangement links TRBV7-3 to TRBJ2-1, with TRBD2 identical over 11 bases. Germline V CDR1 and CDR2: SGHTA, FQGTGA. This CDR3 contains 18 residues. Trimming cost V 0 bases and J 6 bases; bases outside gene matches: 10. This chain's CDR3 is CASSLTGLAGGGGNEQFF. DNA for the CDR3: TGTGCCAGCAGCTTAACTGGCCTAGCGGGGGGCGGGGGCAATGAGCAGTTCTTC. Looking up the rest from reference TRBV7-3 and TRBJ2-1 gives the full variable domain: GAGVSQTPSNKVTEKGKYVELRCDPISGHTALYWYRQSLGQGPEFLIYFQGTGAADDSGLPNDRFFAVRPEGSVSTLKIQRTERGDSAVYLCASSLTGLAGGGGNEQFFGPGTRLTVL.

The chain carries TRBV28 and TRBJ1-1, with D perhaps TRBD1 (6 bases). CDR3 size: 14 residues. From germline, CDR1 is MDHEN and CDR2 SYDVKM. The V and J ends lost 2 bases and 1 base respectively, with 8 bases between them. The CDR3 nucleotides are TGTGCCAGCAGTTTAGCACAGGGGAACACTGAAGCTTTCTTT. This encodes CASSLAQGNTEAFF.

This chain connects TRBV7-3 to TRBJ2-1; 8 bases align to TRBD2. V shed 5 bases, J shed 2 bases, and the junction held 8 bases outside the gene matches. Germline V CDR1 and CDR2: SGHTA, FQGTGA. The CDR3 extends over 16 amino acids. The CDR3, as DNA: TGTGCCAGCAGCCCCGTCGGGGGGGGGCCCTACAATGAGCAGTTCTTC. It translates to CASSPVGGGPYNEQFF.

J is TRBJ2-3 and V is TRBV19, with D tentatively TRBD1 (5 bases). V was trimmed by 1 base and J by 3 bases, leaving 11 bases between them. The CDR3 is made up of 15 amino acids. Germline V gene lookup returns CDR1 LNHDA and CDR2 SQIVND (reference sequence). The CDR3 bases are TGTGCCAGTAGTATAGGGGAAGGGGTGACAGATACGCAGTATTTT. This codes for CASSIGEGVTDTQYF.

The J gene is TRBJ1-1, the V gene TRBV29-1; no reliable D call. Trimming pared 4 bases from V and 5 bases from J, leaving 8 bases between. CDR1 is SQVTM, CDR2 ANQGSEA, per germline. This CDR3 region has 11 residues. The CDR3: CSVGETTEAFF. CDR3 in DNA: TGCAGCGTTGGCGAAACGACTGAAGCTTTCTTT.

This clone has just one count. The V and J genes are TRBV7-9 and TRBJ2-5; TRBD1 aligns across 9 bases. The CDR3 totals 15 residues. With V trimmed by 0 bases and J by 5 bases, 4 bases remained unmatched. Germline CDR1 reads SEHNR; CDR2 reads FQNEAQ (reference sequence). The CDR3 region has the DNA TGTGCCAGCAGCTTAGCGCGGGGGACAGGGGAGACCCAGTACTTC. Its translation is CASSLARGTGETQYF.

The rearrangement uses TRBV10-3 and TRBJ2-7; a possible D gene is TRBD1 (6 bases). The CDR3 is made up of 13 amino acids. Germline-derived CDR1 and CDR2 are ENHRY and SYGVKD. Trimming shortened V by 5 bases and J by 4 bases, and 12 bases separated the two germline ends. CDR3 DNA: TGTGCCATCAGTTGGACAGAGAAGTACGAGCAGTACTTC. Translating it yields CAISWTEKYEQYF.

The V and J genes are TRBV9 and TRBJ1-1; D is possibly TRBD1 (5 bases). V was cut by 0 bases and J by 3 bases, with 6 bases left in between. Germline CDR1 is SGDLS and CDR2 is YYNGEE. CDR3 length equals 13 residues. CDR3 in amino acids: CASSVAGYTEAFF. CDR3 in DNA: TGTGCCAGCAGCGTAGCAGGGTACACTGAAGCTTTCTTT. The variable domain in full, completed from reference TRBV9 and TRBJ1-1, reads DSGVTQTPKHLITATGQRVTLRCSPRSGDLSVYWYQQSLDQGLQFLIQYYNGEERAKGNILERFSAQQFPDLHSELNLSSLELGDSALYFCASSVAGYTEAFFGQGTRLTVV.